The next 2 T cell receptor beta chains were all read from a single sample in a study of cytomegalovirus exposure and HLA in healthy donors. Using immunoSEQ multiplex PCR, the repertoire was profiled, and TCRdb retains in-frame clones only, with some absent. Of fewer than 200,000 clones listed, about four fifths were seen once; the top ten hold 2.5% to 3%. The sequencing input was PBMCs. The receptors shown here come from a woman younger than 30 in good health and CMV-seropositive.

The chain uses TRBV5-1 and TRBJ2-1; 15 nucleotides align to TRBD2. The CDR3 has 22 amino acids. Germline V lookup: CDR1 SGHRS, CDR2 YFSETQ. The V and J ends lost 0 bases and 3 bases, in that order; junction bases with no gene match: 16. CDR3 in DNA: TGCGCCAGCAGCTTGGGCCGGTGGACTAGCGGGGGGGCGGAGCCCTTCTACAATGAGCAGTTCTTC. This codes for CASSLGRWTSGGAEPFYNEQFF.

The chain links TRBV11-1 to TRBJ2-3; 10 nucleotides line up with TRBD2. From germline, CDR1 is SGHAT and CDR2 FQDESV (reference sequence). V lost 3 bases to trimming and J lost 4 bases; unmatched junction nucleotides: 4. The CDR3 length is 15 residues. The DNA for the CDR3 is TGTGCCAGCAGCTTTGAGCGGGGGGGCTCAGATACGCAGTATTTT. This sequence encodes CASSFERGGSDTQYF.